Shown below are 15 T cell receptor beta chains from a single sample sequenced in a study of blood T cell repertoires in COVID-19. Using immunoSEQ multiplex PCR, the repertoire was profiled, and TCRdb retains in-frame clones only, with some absent. This table holds about 320,000 clones, about 92% found once. The specimen was PBMCs or T cells enriched from blood (not recorded which). All receptors come from a man between 60 and 75 years old who had recovered from COVID-19.

V gene TRBV19 combines with J gene TRBJ1-6; possibly TRBD1 for D (6 bases). This CDR3 is built from 14 residues. The ends were cut back, 5 bases at V and 10 bases at J, with 15 bases in the middle. The germline CDR1 and CDR2 sequences are LNHDA and SQIVND (reference sequence). The CDR3 coding sequence is TGTGCCAGTAGTCTGACAGGTTCGCGATCACCCCTCCACTTT. Its protein product is CASSLTGSRSPLHF.

The chain's CDR3 is CATKSPDRRLHGYTF. The CDR3 nucleotides are TGTGCCACCAAGAGTCCGGACAGGCGACTTCATGGCTACACCTTC. The V call is TRBV27, the J call TRBJ1-2, with TRBD1 matching over 7 bases. This CDR3 has 15 residues. The germline CDR1 and CDR2 sequences are MNHEY and SMNVEV (reference sequence). V trimming: 10 bases; J trimming: 6 bases; junction bases outside the gene matches: 17.

The chain recombines TRBV6-5 with TRBJ2-3; 8 nucleotides agree with TRBD1. Trimming removed 8 bases from V and 5 bases from J; junction bases left unmatched: 12. Germline V lookup: CDR1 MNHEY, CDR2 SVGAGI. This CDR3 comprises 15 residues. The CDR3 loop reads CASQPRTGRIDTQYF. CDR3 DNA: TGTGCCAGCCAACCCCGGACAGGGAGGATAGATACGCAGTATTTT.

This clone was observed once. The chain uses TRBV25-1 and TRBJ1-2, with a tentative D call TRBD1 (6 bases). Trimming left V 7 bases short and J 6 bases short, with 18 bases between. Germline assignment: CDR1 MGHDK and CDR2 SYGVNS. The CDR3 extends over 14 amino acids. The CDR3 spells CASKRDRDIDGYTF. CDR3 bases: TGTGCCAGCAAAAGAGACCGGGACATTGATGGCTACACCTTC.

The chain links TRBV4-3 to TRBJ1-4; TRBD1 might be the D (6 bases). The CDR3 has 14 residues. The germline V and J ends were trimmed by 3 bases and 2 bases, with 7 bases remaining between them. Germline lookup yields CDR1 LGHNA and CDR2 YSLEER. In DNA form, the CDR3 reads TGCGCCAGCAGCCAGAGGGGGACTAATGAAAAACTGTTTTTT. It translates to CASSQRGTNEKLFF.

As regards this clone: This same CDR3 is encoded by further DNA sequences in the sample. The chain employs TRBV19 and TRBJ1-5; the D is unclear. Germline V CDR1 and CDR2: LNHDA, SQIVND (reference sequence). This CDR3 contains 12 residues. V gave up 5 bases and J gave up 4 bases, with 6 bases separating them. CDR3 residues: CASSPRNQPQHF. Here the CDR3 DNA reads TGTGCCAGTAGTCCCAGAAATCAGCCCCAGCATTTT.

The V call is TRBV5-6, the J call TRBJ1-4, with TRBD1 as a possible D gene (6 bases). Germline CDR1 reads SGHDT; CDR2 reads YYEEEE. V dropped 6 bases and J dropped 7 bases, with 16 bases sitting between them. There are 14 residues in the CDR3. The CDR3 here is CASIKVGAGEKLFF. The DNA for the CDR3 is TGTGCCAGCATCAAAGTGGGGGCGGGTGAAAAACTGTTTTTT.

The sample holds one count of this clone. The genes are TRBV6-5 and TRBJ1-4; D unresolved. This CDR3 contains 13 residues. Per germline, CDR1 MNHEY and CDR2 SVGAGI. Trimming left V 6 bases short and J 11 bases short, with 16 bases between. In DNA form, the CDR3 reads TGTGCCAGCAGGGGGAGCCCCAATGTGAAACTGTTTTTT. Its translation: CASRGSPNVKLFF.

The J gene is TRBJ2-5, the V gene TRBV18; D remains ambiguous. Deletions cut 3 bases from V and 2 bases from J, with 7 bases between. In germline, CDR1 is KGHSH, CDR2 LQKENI. This CDR3 region has 13 residues. The CDR3 DNA reads as TGTGCCAGCTCACCGGAGTCACAAGAGACCCAGTACTTC. Its translation: CASSPESQETQYF.

This clone came up a few times. The gene calls are TRBV2 and TRBJ1-6, with D uncertain. There are 13 residues in the CDR3. The germline V gene has CDR1 SNHLY and CDR2 FYNNEI. The V end was cut by 7 bases, the J end by 0 bases, with 4 bases between. DNA of the CDR3: TGTGCCAGCACTATCTCCTATAATTCACCCCTCCACTTT. This codes for CASTISYNSPLHF.

This chain connects TRBV11-2 to TRBJ2-7; no firm D call. The CDR3 covers 14 residues. Germline V lookup: CDR1 SGHAT, CDR2 FQNNGV. V was trimmed by 1 base and J by 3 bases, leaving 10 bases between them. CDR3 amino acids: CASSLGAVDYEQYF. CDR3 nucleotides: TGTGCCAGCAGCTTAGGTGCCGTAGACTACGAGCAGTACTTC.

In regard to this clone: The same CDR3 is also encoded by other DNA sequences in this sample. The chain has TRBV29-1 and TRBJ1-2, with D hard to call. CDR1 SQVTM and CDR2 ANQGSEA come from the germline V gene. CDR3 length equals 12 residues. The V end lost 4 bases, the J end lost 2 bases, and 8 bases lay between the germline ends. The CDR3 nucleotides read TGCAGCGTTGGAGGCGGCAACTATGGCTACACCTTC. Protein product: CSVGGGNYGYTF. Full variable domain (outside the CDR3, taken from reference TRBV29-1 and TRBJ1-2): SAVISQKPSRDICQRGTSLTIQCQVDSQVTMMFWYRQQPGQSLTLIATANQGSEATYESGFVIDKFPISRPNLTFSTLTVSNMSPEDSSIYLCSVGGGNYGYTFGSGTRLTVV.

The chain couples TRBV11-2 to TRBJ2-3; maybe TRBD2 (6 bases). The V end lost 3 bases, the J end lost 4 bases, and 11 bases lay between the germline ends. Germline V CDR1 and CDR2: SGHAT, FQNNGV. The CDR3 covers 14 residues. In DNA form, the CDR3 reads TGTGCCAGCAGCTTTGCGGGACCCTCAGATACGCAGTATTTT. Protein: CASSFAGPSDTQYF.

This clone is a singleton in its sample. The rearrangement uses TRBV7-2 and TRBJ1-2; 8 bases align to TRBD1. The germline V gene encodes CDR1 SGHTA and CDR2 FQGNSA. The CDR3 is 14 residues long. Trimming took 5 bases from V and 8 from J; bases not matched to a gene: 10. DNA for the CDR3: TGTGCCAGCAGCCGTGGACAGGGTTTATCCGGCTACACCTTC. It is translated as CASSRGQGLSGYTF.

This clone was seen a handful of times. The J gene is TRBJ1-2, the V gene TRBV7-9; possible D gene TRBD1, 5 bases. This CDR3 is built from 14 residues. CDR1 and CDR2 (germline): SEHNR, FQNEAQ (reference sequence). Trimming shortened V by 3 bases and J by 4 bases, and 12 bases separated the two germline ends. The DNA for the CDR3 is TGTGCCAGCAGCTTCCAGGGATTTCCCTATGGCTACACCTTC. It encodes CASSFQGFPYGYTF.